The 17 T cell receptor beta chains in this list originate from one sample, sequenced in a study of Ad26.COV2.S vaccination and SARS-CoV-2 variants. Sequenced by immunoSEQ multiplex PCR; TCRdb stores in-frame clones only, minus some. Of around 450,000 clones listed, over 75% are singletons. Treatment indicated: some 20 received Ad26.COV2.S at low or high dose, single or two shots; about five received placebo; per-sample allocation not given. Sampling was done on day 63 after the first vaccine or placebo injection. This material consisted of peripheral blood, taken in a trial of Ad26.COV2.S vaccine versus placebo. Receptors originate from a person between 18 and 65 years old who received the Ad26.COV2.S COVID-19 vaccine or a placebo.

The chain joins TRBV2 to TRBJ2-3; D is possibly TRBD1 (6 bases). Germline-derived CDR1 and CDR2 are SNHLY and FYNNEI. The V gene lost 4 bases and the J gene lost 3 bases, with 14 bases spanning the gap. This CDR3 has 15 amino acids. CDR3 DNA sequence: TGTGCCAGCAGTGTCCAGGGGAGAGAGACAGATACGCAGTATTTT. The encoded protein is CASSVQGRETDTQYF. The full variable domain, its missing parts supplied by reference TRBV2 and TRBJ2-3, is EPEVTQTPSHQVTQMGQEVILRCVPISNHLYFYWYRQILGQKVEFLVSFYNNEISEKSEIFDDQFSVERPDGSNFTLKIRSTKLEDSAMYFCASSVQGRETDTQYFGPGTRLTVL.

The chain links TRBV3-1 (or the pseudogene TRBV3-2) to TRBJ2-7; 7 positions match TRBD1. The CDR3 has 15 residues. V shed 1 base and J 1 base; nucleotides not matched to a gene: 4. In germline, CDR1 is LGHDT, CDR2 YNNKEL (reference sequence). This CDR3 is CASSQGATGSYEQYF. The CDR3 nucleotides are TGTGCCAGCAGCCAAGGCGCGACAGGGTCCTACGAGCAGTACTTC.

J is TRBJ1-3 and V is TRBV9; 7 bases are a match to TRBD1. Germline V lookup: CDR1 SGDLS, CDR2 YYNGEE. The ends lost 4 bases at V and 6 bases at J; junction bases unmatched: 10. CDR3 size: 15 residues. For the CDR3, the DNA is TGTGCCAGCAGCTATTCTGGGACAGTGTTAAACACCATATATTTT. Translation gives CASSYSGTVLNTIYF.

The sample holds one count of this clone. CDR3 nucleotides: TGTGCCAGCAGTTACTCGAGGGGACAGTACTATGGCTACACCTTC. Residues: CASSYSRGQYYGYTF. The chain carries TRBV6-5 and TRBJ1-2; 7 bases align to TRBD1. Trimming took 0 bases from V and 3 from J; bases not matched to a gene: 4. This CDR3 region has 15 residues. CDR1 is MNHEY and CDR2 is SVGAGI in the germline V gene.

V is TRBV15 and J is TRBJ1-2, with 9 bases aligning to TRBD1. Losses at the gene ends were 4 bases for V and 2 bases for J; bases not matched to a gene: 5. The germline V gene has CDR1 LNHNV and CDR2 YYDKDF (reference sequence). This CDR3 region has 15 residues. CDR3 coding DNA: TGTGCCACCAGCAAGAACAGGGGGCGAAACTATGGCTACACCTTC. Protein: CATSKNRGRNYGYTF.

This rearrangement joins TRBV7-2 to TRBJ2-6; D possibly matches TRBD1 or TRBD2 (6 bases each). V was clipped by 0 bases and J by 0 bases, with 18 bases between them. Per germline, CDR1 SGHTA and CDR2 FQGNSA. The CDR3 is 20 residues long. In nucleotides, the CDR3 is TGTGCCAGCAGCTTAGCGGTGGGGGGCCAAGTCGCCTCTGGGGCCAACGTCCTGACTTTC. Protein product: CASSLAVGGQVASGANVLTF.

The chain joins TRBV24-1 to TRBJ2-5; D not certain. Germline V gene sequence: CDR1 KGHDR, CDR2 SFDVKD. The V end was cut by 2 bases, the J end by 5 bases, with 14 bases between. CDR3 length equals 15 residues. CDR3 region: CATSDSVEDLETQYF. The CDR3 nucleotides read TGTGCCACCAGTGATTCAGTAGAGGACCTGGAGACCCAGTACTTC.

V usage is TRBV5-1 and J usage is TRBJ1-2; 11 bases are shared with TRBD1. The CDR3 has 16 amino acids. CDR1 and CDR2 (germline): SGHRS, YFSETQ. With 4 bases clipped from V and 1 base from J, the junction kept 6 bases outside the gene matches. CDR3 nucleotides: TGCGCCAGCAGCGGAGCCGGGACAGGGGGTAACTATGGCTACACCTTC. The encoded protein is CASSGAGTGGNYGYTF.

This rearrangement joins TRBV10-2 to TRBJ2-2; perhaps TRBD2 as D (5 bases). Germline values: CDR1 WSHSY, CDR2 SAAADI. The CDR3 is 15 residues long. V lost 3 bases and J 7 bases, leaving 15 bases between the germline ends. The chain's CDR3 is CASSDRRPLHGELFF. The CDR3, as DNA: TGCGCCAGCAGTGACAGGAGGCCCCTGCACGGGGAGCTGTTTTTT.

This chain links TRBV27 with TRBJ1-6; D call uncertain. Per the germline V gene, CDR1 is MNHEY and CDR2 is SMNVEV (reference sequence). V was pared by 8 bases and J by 9 bases, with 14 bases between. The CDR3 consists of 13 residues. CDR3 in amino acids: CASRAPGSSPLHF. The CDR3 DNA reads as TGTGCCAGCCGGGCCCCTGGCAGTTCACCCCTCCACTTT.

The chain recombines TRBV6-6 with TRBJ1-2; no definite D call. The CDR3 has 14 residues. Germline V CDR1 and CDR2: MNHNY, SVGAGI (reference sequence). Trimming cost V 5 bases and J 8 bases, with 18 bases left between them. In DNA form, the CDR3 reads TGTGCCAGCAGTGCCACCCCAGTAAGCCTCGGCTACACCTTC. Translating it yields CASSATPVSLGYTF.

This clone was seen a few times. The chain has TRBV18 and TRBJ2-7; 7 positions agree with TRBD1. CDR3 length: 16 residues. V was clipped by 3 bases and J by 6 bases; unmatched bases: 14. Germline V lookup: CDR1 KGHSH, CDR2 LQKENI. For the CDR3, the DNA is TGTGCCAGCTCACCCAACCTGGACAGGTTTTCGGGCGAGCAGTACTTC. Its protein is CASSPNLDRFSGEQYF.

The gene calls are TRBV7-9 and TRBJ2-1; D perhaps matches TRBD1 (6 bases). This CDR3 has 12 residues. V lost 4 bases to trimming and J lost 6 bases, with 7 bases between them. Per germline, CDR1 SEHNR and CDR2 FQNEAQ (reference sequence). In DNA, the CDR3 is TGTGCCAGCAGCTCACAGGGCAATGAGCAGTTCTTC. Translation gives CASSSQGNEQFF.

Regarding this clone: The sample has other DNA sequences that encode this CDR3 too. The gene calls are TRBV6-2 or TRBV6-3 and TRBJ1-2; D remains ambiguous. This CDR3 is 14 amino acids long. V shed 0 bases and J shed 1 base, with 6 bases lying between them. Per germline, CDR1 MNHEY and CDR2 SVGEGT. DNA for the CDR3: TGTGCCAGCAGTTACTCGAGAGATAACTATGGCTACACCTTC. Its protein is CASSYSRDNYGYTF.

The chain joins TRBV19 to TRBJ2-5, with a weak D call TRBD2 (5 bases). CDR1 is LNHDA and CDR2 is SQIVND in the germline V gene (reference sequence). This CDR3 is built from 15 residues. The V and J ends lost 0 bases and 5 bases respectively, with 13 bases between them. CDR3 nucleotides: TGTGCCAGTAGTATAGATCGGGGAGCGTCGGAGACCCAGTACTTC. Protein: CASSIDRGASETQYF.

The V gene is TRBV28, the J gene TRBJ2-4, with D possibly being TRBD1 (5 bases). Germline lookup yields CDR1 MDHEN and CDR2 SYDVKM. With 3 bases removed from V and 0 bases from J, the gap between germline ends came to 12 bases. The CDR3 is 16 residues long. As DNA, the CDR3 is TGTGCCAGCAGTTTGATGGACAACCTAGCCAAAAACATTCAGTACTTC. Its translation: CASSLMDNLAKNIQYF.

The gene calls are TRBV4-3 and TRBJ1-4, with 8 bases lining up with TRBD1. The germline CDR1 and CDR2 sequences are LGHNA and YSLEER. Trimming removed 1 base from V and 7 bases from J; junction bases left unmatched: 2. CDR3 length equals 14 residues. The chain's CDR3 is CASSQGTGIEKLFF. The CDR3 bases are TGCGCCAGCAGCCAAGGGACAGGGATTGAAAAACTGTTTTTT.